This is a list of T cell receptor beta chains from one sample in a study of T cells in Graves' hyperthyroidism and ophthalmopathy. MiXCR, applied by TCRdb to the multiplex PCR reads, yields one record per CDR3 protein. The top ten clones hold 3.5% to 4% of a sample with approximately 640,000 distinct CDR3 sequences, 15% to 20% of them seen once. Sequenced input: blood. These receptors all come from a woman younger than 45 with Graves' hyperthyroidism. CDR3s include the opening cysteine and the closing phenylalanine or tryptophan. A D gene is named only where the DNA matches it firmly. The size entry is marked missing in some rows and otherwise reads once, few, many or a size class.

CDR3 DNA: TGTGCCACCAGCGGACCCCTAGGGAGGCGGGGAGACTACGAGCAGTACTTC; CDR3 protein: CATSGPLGRRGDYEQYF; clone size: few; D gene: NA; V gene: TRBV15; J gene: TRBJ2-7
CDR3 DNA: TGTGCCAGCAGCTTAGGCGGCCAAGCAAGAGATACGCAGTATTTT; CDR3 protein: CASSLGGQARDTQYF; clone size: few; D gene: NA; V gene: TRBV11-3; J gene: TRBJ2-3
CDR3 DNA: TGTGCCAGCAGGATTTCGGGACAGGGGCCATATAGCAATCAGCCCCAGCATTTT; CDR3 protein: CASRISGQGPYSNQPQHF; clone size: many; D gene: TRBD1; V gene: TRBV28; J gene: TRBJ1-5
CDR3 DNA: TGTGCCAGCAGTTTATGGGGGGAGGGTGGGGACACTGAAGCTTTCTTT; CDR3 protein: CASSLWGEGGDTEAFF; clone size: many; D gene: NA; V gene: TRBV28; J gene: TRBJ1-1
CDR3 DNA: TGTGCCTGGAGTGTGAAGGGTTTGCATGGAAACACCATATATTTT; CDR3 protein: CAWSVKGLHGNTIYF; clone size: few; D gene: NA; V gene: TRBV30; J gene: TRBJ1-3
CDR3 DNA: TGCAGTGCCCAAAGCGGGATTGGCTACGAGCAGTACTTC; CDR3 protein: CSAQSGIGYEQYF; clone size: NA; D gene: TRBD2; V gene: TRBV20-1; J gene: TRBJ2-7
CDR3 DNA: TGCAGCGTTGAAGGACAGGGCGCCTACGAGCAGTACTTC; CDR3 protein: CSVEGQGAYEQYF; clone size: many; D gene: TRBD1; V gene: TRBV29-1; J gene: TRBJ2-7
CDR3 DNA: TGTGCCATCAGTGGACAGATAGACGTGAGCTCCTACAATGAGCAGTTCTTC; CDR3 protein: CAISGQIDVSSYNEQFF; clone size: few; D gene: NA; V gene: TRBV10-3; J gene: TRBJ2-1
CDR3 DNA: TGTGCCAGCAGTTTAGGGCTAGCGGGGGGCGTAGCCAAAAACATTCAGTACTTC; CDR3 protein: CASSLGLAGGVAKNIQYF; clone size: many; D gene: TRBD2; V gene: TRBV28; J gene: TRBJ2-4
CDR3 DNA: TGTGCCACCAAGGCGGGGACCCCATCGCACTATGGCTACACCTTC; CDR3 protein: CATKAGTPSHYGYTF; clone size: many; D gene: NA; V gene: TRBV27; J gene: TRBJ1-2
CDR3 DNA: TGTGCCTGGAGTGAGAAACAGGGCAGGCAGCCCCAGCATTTT; CDR3 protein: CAWSEKQGRQPQHF; clone size: NA; D gene: NA; V gene: TRBV30; J gene: TRBJ1-5
CDR3 DNA: TGCGCCAGCAGCCAAGATTTACAGGGGGCTTTAGATGAGCAGTTCTTC; CDR3 protein: CASSQDLQGALDEQFF; clone size: NA; D gene: TRBD1; V gene: TRBV4-3; J gene: TRBJ2-1
CDR3 DNA: TGCGCCAGCAGCCAAGTATTCGGTGAGAACACTGAAGCTTTCTTT; CDR3 protein: CASSQVFGENTEAFF; clone size: once; D gene: NA; V gene: TRBV4-3; J gene: TRBJ1-1